These 18 T cell receptor beta chains share one sample of origin, sequenced in a study of T-cell reconstitution after alpha-beta-depleted transplantation in children. The TCRbeta library incorporated unique molecular identifiers. In TCRdb, the PCR reads were re-called with MiXCR into one record per CDR3 protein. The sample contains 200,000 to 250,000 distinct CDR3 sequences, less than 9% of which appear only once. The material sequenced was PBMCs, mostly from graft donor cells, taken 180 days after TCRalphabeta/CD19-depleted stem cell transplant. These receptor sequences come from a male patient aged 10-17 years who had a stem cell transplant for acute lymphoblastic leukemia, so the T cells may come from the graft donor.

This clonotype was picked up many times. V usage is TRBV7-9 and J usage is TRBJ2-3; 7 nucleotides agree with TRBD2. Looked up from germline, CDR1 is SEHNR and CDR2 is FQNEAQ (reference sequence). V shed 5 bases and J 2 bases; nucleotides not matched to a gene: 10. The CDR3 is 16 amino acids. The CDR3 DNA reads TGTGCCAGCAGCCCAACTAGCGCCAGCCCCACAGATACGCAGTATTTT. Protein sequence: CASSPTSASPTDTQYF.

This clonotype was detected ten times or more. The V call is TRBV20-1, the J call TRBJ1-4; no clear D gene. CDR1 is DFQATT and CDR2 is SNEGSKA in the germline V gene (reference sequence). The ends were cut back, 2 bases at V and 7 bases at J, with 5 bases in the middle. The CDR3 has 11 residues. CDR3 sequence (DNA): TGCAGTGCTAGAAAACTTGAAAAACTGTTTTTT. The encoded protein is CSARKLEKLFF.

This clonotype was found many times. The chain recombines TRBV28 with TRBJ2-1; weak D call: TRBD1 (6 bases). The germline gives CDR1 MDHEN, CDR2 SYDVKM. Trimming pared 8 bases from V and 7 bases from J, leaving 18 bases between. The CDR3 is 14 amino acids. The CDR3 loop is CASHRTAPGNEQFF. CDR3 nucleotides: TGTGCCAGCCACCGGACAGCCCCGGGGAATGAGCAGTTCTTC.

The sample holds many counts of this clonotype. The chain combines TRBV15 with TRBJ1-1; possibly TRBD1 for D (5 bases). CDR1 is LNHNV, CDR2 YYDKDF, per germline (reference sequence). The CDR3 extends over 13 amino acids. V was cut by 4 bases and J by 5 bases, with 11 bases left in between. The CDR3 bases are TGTGCCACCAGCAAGAGACAGAGGACTGAAGCTTTCTTT. The encoded protein is CATSKRQRTEAFF.

This clonotype was recorded many times. DNA for the CDR3: TGTGCCAGCAGCCAGGCCCGAGGCGTGAACACCGGGGAGCTGTTTTTT. The encoded protein is CASSQARGVNTGELFF. The rearrangement uses TRBV3-1 and TRBJ2-2, with no clear D. CDR3 length equals 16 residues. Germline CDR1 reads LGHDT; CDR2 reads YNNKEL (reference sequence). V lost 3 bases, J lost 1 base, and 12 bases lay in between.

This clonotype showed up many times. This chain connects TRBV25-1 to TRBJ2-7; 8 positions agree with TRBD1. With V trimmed by 6 bases and J by 1 base, 5 bases remained unmatched. Germline-derived CDR1 and CDR2 are MGHDK and SYGVNS. The CDR3 has 14 residues. In DNA form, the CDR3 reads TGTGCCAGCAGCCGGGACAGGACATCCTACGAGCAGTACTTC. Its translation is CASSRDRTSYEQYF.

This clonotype occurred many times. The rearrangement joins TRBV5-1 to TRBJ1-1; 7 positions match TRBD1. J gave up 3 bases and V 5 bases, and 10 bases lay outside the gene matches. There are 15 residues in the CDR3. CDR1 SGHRS and CDR2 YFSETQ come from the germline V gene. CDR3 nucleotide sequence: TGCGCCAGCAGACCTCAGGGGGTCTGGGACACTGAAGCTTTCTTT. The encoded protein is CASRPQGVWDTEAFF.

Note on this clonotype: A much larger clone sits a single nucleotide away, making a read error possible. The chain is built from TRBV6-5 and TRBJ1-1; D is undetermined. Per germline, CDR1 MNHEY and CDR2 SVGAGI. The CDR3 totals 13 residues. CDR3 sequence: CASRFTANAEAFF. In DNA form, the CDR3 reads TGTGCCAGCAGGTTCACTGCGAACGCTGAAGCTTTCTTT.

This clonotype counts as medium-sized. J is TRBJ2-1 and V is TRBV9; TRBD1 might be the D (6 bases). Germline V gene sequence: CDR1 SGDLS, CDR2 YYNGEE. CDR3 length: 14 amino acids. V was pared by 4 bases and J by 8 bases, with 16 bases between. Written as DNA, the CDR3 is TGTGCCAGCAGCCTTGCCACAGGGTTCGATGAGCAGTTCTTC. Protein: CASSLATGFDEQFF.

This clonotype was found many times. The V gene is TRBV6-6, the J gene TRBJ2-1, with D uncertain. The CDR3 runs 11 residues. Trimming shortened V by 8 bases and J by 10 bases, and 12 bases separated the two germline ends. Germline assignment: CDR1 MNHNY and CDR2 SVGAGI (reference sequence). As DNA, the CDR3 is TGTGCCAGCGGTGACCAAAGGGAGCAGTTCTTC. Translating gives CASGDQREQFF.

This clonotype was recorded many times. J is TRBJ2-2 and V is TRBV7-6; 12 nucleotides align to TRBD2. With V trimmed by 5 bases and J by 1 base, 5 bases remained unmatched. Germline CDR1 and CDR2: SGHVS and FNYEAQ. CDR3 length equals 17 residues. DNA for the CDR3: TGTGCCAGCAGCCCACTAGCGGGGGGCTGGAACACCGGGGAGCTGTTTTTT. Translating gives CASSPLAGGWNTGELFF.

This clonotype appeared many times. The V call is TRBV29-1, the J call TRBJ1-1, with 7 bases lining up with TRBD1. The trim removed 3 bases at V and 7 bases at J, leaving 8 bases unmatched. This CDR3 has 13 residues. Per germline, CDR1 SQVTM and CDR2 ANQGSEA. The CDR3, as DNA: TGCAGCGTTGAGGACAGGTTGCGCGGTGAAGCTTTCTTT. The encoded protein is CSVEDRLRGEAFF.

This clonotype was seen repeatedly, ten times or more. V is TRBV12-3 or TRBV12-4 and J is TRBJ2-2; the D gene is possibly TRBD1 (6 bases). This CDR3 comprises 17 residues. V lost 5 bases and J lost 1, with 17 bases in between. DNA of the CDR3: TGTGCCAGCAGTAAAAAACTGGGGACACGGAACACCGGGGAGCTGTTTTTT. This translates into CASSKKLGTRNTGELFF.

In this sample, this clonotype turned up many times. This rearrangement joins TRBV25-1 to TRBJ2-5; TRBD1 matches 7 bases. The V gene's germline CDR1 is MGHDK and CDR2 SYGVNS. J was trimmed by 2 bases and V by 6 bases; bases with no gene match: 12. There are 16 residues in the CDR3. CDR3 nucleotides: TGTGCCAGCAGAATTAGACAGGGCCCGTTTCAAGAGACCCAGTACTTC. Translating it yields CASRIRQGPFQETQYF.

This clonotype was recorded at least ten times. V usage is TRBV4-1 and J usage is TRBJ2-7; D not certain. The CDR3 covers 14 residues. Trimming pared 0 bases from V and 1 base from J, leaving 7 bases between. The germline V gene has CDR1 MGHRA and CDR2 YSYEKL. The CDR3 spells CASSQEWVSYEQYF. CDR3 bases: TGCGCCAGCAGCCAAGAGTGGGTTTCCTACGAGCAGTACTTC.

Ten or more counts support this clonotype. CDR3: CASSQEVGYTEAFF. The CDR3 DNA reads TGTGCCAGCAGCCAAGAGGTGGGGTACACTGAAGCTTTCTTT. The chain employs TRBV3-1 and TRBJ1-1, with no clear D. With 0 bases removed from V and 3 bases from J, the gap between germline ends came to 8 bases. There are 14 residues in the CDR3. Germline-derived CDR1 and CDR2 are LGHDT and YNNKEL (reference sequence).

This clonotype was seen repeatedly, ten times or more. CDR3 in DNA: TGTGCCAGCAGCTCTACCAGCGGGAGGGCCCTCACCGGGGAGCTGTTTTTT. The encoded protein is CASSSTSGRALTGELFF. The chain carries TRBV7-8 and TRBJ2-2, with 10 bases matching TRBD2. Looked up from germline, CDR1 is SGHVS and CDR2 is FQNEAQ. V shed 4 bases and J 4 bases; nucleotides not matched to a gene: 9. The CDR3 covers 17 residues.

This clonotype was observed many times. This rearrangement joins TRBV29-1 to TRBJ2-7; D might be TRBD1 or TRBD2, each matching 5 bases. CDR3 length: 14 residues. V was trimmed by 4 bases and J by 2 bases, leaving 15 bases between them. Germline lookup yields CDR1 SQVTM and CDR2 ANQGSEA. The DNA for the CDR3 is TGCAGCGTTGGGTCCGGGACGTTAACCTACGAGCAGTACTTC. This sequence encodes CSVGSGTLTYEQYF.